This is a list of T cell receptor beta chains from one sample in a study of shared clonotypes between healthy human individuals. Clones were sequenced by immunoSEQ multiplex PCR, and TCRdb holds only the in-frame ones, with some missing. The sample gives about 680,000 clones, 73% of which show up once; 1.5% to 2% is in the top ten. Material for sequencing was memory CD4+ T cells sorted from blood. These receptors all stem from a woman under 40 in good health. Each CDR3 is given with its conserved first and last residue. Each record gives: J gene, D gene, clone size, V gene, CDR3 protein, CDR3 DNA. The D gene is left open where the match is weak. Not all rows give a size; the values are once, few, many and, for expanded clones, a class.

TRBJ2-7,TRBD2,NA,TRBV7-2,CASSLVAGSYEQYF,TGTGCCAGCAGCTTAGTAGCGGGAAGCTACGAGCAGTACTTC
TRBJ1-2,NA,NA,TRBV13,CASSPGHPYGYTF,TGTGCCAGCAGCCCGGGACACCCCTATGGCTACACCTTC
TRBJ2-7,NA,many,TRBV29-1,CSVRDGQLSEQYF,TGCAGCGTTCGAGACGGGCAGTTATCCGAGCAGTACTTC
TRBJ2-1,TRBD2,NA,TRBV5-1,CASSSFYPGGGDNEQFF,TGCGCCAGCAGCTCCTTCTACCCGGGAGGTGGAGACAATGAGCAGTTCTTC
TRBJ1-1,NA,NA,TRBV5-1,CASSFGAVKDLAFF,TGCGCCAGCAGCTTTGGGGCAGTTAAGGATCTGGCTTTCTTT
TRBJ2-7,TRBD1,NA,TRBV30,CAWRAQQGLVHEQYF,TGTGCCTGGAGAGCACAACAGGGGTTAGTACACGAGCAGTACTTC
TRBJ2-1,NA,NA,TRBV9,CASSITGNSYNEQFF,TGTGCCAGCAGCATAACCGGGAACTCCTACAATGAGCAGTTCTTC
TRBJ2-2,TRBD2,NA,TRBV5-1,CASSLRGLAGAGELFF,TGCGCCAGCAGCTTGCGGGGACTAGCGGGAGCCGGGGAGCTGTTTTTT
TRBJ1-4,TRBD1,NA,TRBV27,CASRSPGTGEVELFF,TGTGCCAGCAGATCCCCCGGGACAGGGGAGGTCGAGCTGTTTTTT
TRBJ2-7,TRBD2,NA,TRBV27,CASSLSSGRDDEQYF,TGTGCCAGCAGTTTATCTAGCGGGAGGGACGACGAGCAGTACTTC
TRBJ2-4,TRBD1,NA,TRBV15,CATSRAAWDRLNIQYF,TGTGCCACCAGCAGAGCCGCCTGGGACAGATTAAACATTCAGTACTTC
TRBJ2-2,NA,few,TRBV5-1,CASSFSGGPNTGELFF,TGCGCCAGCAGCTTTTCGGGCGGACCGAACACCGGGGAGCTGTTTTTT
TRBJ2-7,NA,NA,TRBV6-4,CASSDPRRSGAAHEQYF,TGTGCCAGCAGTGACCCTCGAAGGTCCGGCGCAGCCCACGAGCAGTACTTC
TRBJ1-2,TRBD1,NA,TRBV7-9,CASSLAEGTGNGYTF,TGTGCCAGCAGCTTAGCGGAGGGGACAGGGAATGGCTACACCTTC
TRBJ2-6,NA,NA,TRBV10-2,CASSERSPSGANVLTF,TGCGCCAGCAGTGAGAGGTCCCCCTCTGGGGCCAACGTCCTGACTTTC
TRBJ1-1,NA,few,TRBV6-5,CASSYLPQGRSTEAFF,TGTGCCAGCAGTTACCTACCGCAGGGACGAAGCACTGAAGCTTTCTTT
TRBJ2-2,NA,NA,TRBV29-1,CSVGQGTYTGELFF,TGCAGCGTTGGGCAGGGGACCTACACCGGGGAGCTGTTTTTT
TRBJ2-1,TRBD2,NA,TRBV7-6,CASSPRGVGRSYNEQFF,TGTGCCAGCAGCCCACGGGGGGTCGGGCGCTCCTACAATGAGCAGTTCTTC
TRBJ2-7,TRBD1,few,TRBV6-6,CASSTGTVNYEQYF,TGTGCCAGCAGTACCGGGACAGTAAACTACGAGCAGTACTTC
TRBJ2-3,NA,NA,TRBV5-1,CASSLGTPYTDTQYF,TGCGCCAGCAGCTTAGGGACCCCTTACACAGATACGCAGTATTTT
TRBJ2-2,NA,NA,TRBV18,CASSPSSGELFF,TGTGCCAGCTCACCCAGTTCCGGGGAGCTGTTTTTT
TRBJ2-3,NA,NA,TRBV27,CASSLGDGTDTQYF,TGTGCCAGCAGTTTGGGGGATGGCACAGATACGCAGTATTTT
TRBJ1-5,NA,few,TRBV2,CASSESQDQPQHF,TGTGCCAGCAGTGAATCGCAGGACCAGCCCCAGCATTTT
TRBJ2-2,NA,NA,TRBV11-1,CASSRFAGSDRELFF,TGTGCCAGCAGCCGGTTCGCAGGAAGCGACCGGGAGCTGTTTTTT
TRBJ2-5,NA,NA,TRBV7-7,CASSLGTVNQETQYF,TGTGCCAGCAGCTTAGGGACAGTGAACCAAGAGACCCAGTACTTC
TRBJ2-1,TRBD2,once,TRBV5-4,CASSASSGSYNEQFF,TGTGCCAGCAGCGCATCTAGCGGGTCATACAATGAGCAGTTCTTC
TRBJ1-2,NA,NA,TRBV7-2,CASSLSTGTTYGYTF,TGTGCCAGCAGCTTAAGTACAGGGACGACCTATGGCTACACCTTC
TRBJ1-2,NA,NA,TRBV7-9,CASSLLGDVYYTF,TGTGCCAGCAGCTTATTAGGGGATGTCTACTACACCTTC
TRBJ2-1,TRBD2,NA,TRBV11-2,CASSLDHASGGYNEQFF,TGTGCCAGCAGCTTAGATCATGCTAGCGGGGGGTACAATGAGCAGTTCTTC
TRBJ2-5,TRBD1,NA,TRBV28,CASRGQGKQETQYF,TGTGCCAGCAGGGGACAGGGGAAGCAAGAGACCCAGTACTTC
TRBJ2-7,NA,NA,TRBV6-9,CASSYLVGEQYF,TGTGCCAGCAGTTATCTAGTAGGCGAGCAGTACTTC
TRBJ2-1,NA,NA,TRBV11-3,CASSLDSGNEQFF,TGTGCCAGCAGCTTAGATTCGGGGAATGAGCAGTTCTTC
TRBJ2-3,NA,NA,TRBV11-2,CASSFRLVRDTQYF,TGTGCCAGCAGCTTTCGCCTTGTCCGGGATACGCAGTATTTT
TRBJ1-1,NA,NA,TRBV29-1,CSIGEAGTEAFF,TGCAGCATTGGAGAAGCCGGGACAGAAGCTTTCTTT
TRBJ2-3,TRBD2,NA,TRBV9,CASSAGLAEDTQYF,TGTGCCAGCAGCGCGGGACTAGCGGAAGATACGCAGTATTTT
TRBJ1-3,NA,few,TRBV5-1,CASSLYSGVGNTIYF,TGCGCCAGCAGCTTGTATTCGGGGGTCGGAAACACCATATATTTT
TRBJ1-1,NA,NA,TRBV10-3,CATTTQLDTEAFF,TGTGCCACCACAACACAATTGGACACTGAAGCTTTCTTT
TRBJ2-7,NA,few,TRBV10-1,CASSVSKGGHEQYF,TGCGCCAGCAGTGTCTCCAAGGGGGGACACGAGCAGTACTTC
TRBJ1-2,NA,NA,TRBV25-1,CASSESGGYGYTF,TGTGCCAGCAGTGAATCGGGAGGATATGGCTACACCTTC
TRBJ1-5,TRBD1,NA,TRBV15,CATSRGQGEVQPQHF,TGTGCCACCAGCAGAGGACAGGGGGAGGTTCAGCCCCAGCATTTT
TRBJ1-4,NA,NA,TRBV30,CAGGEVGQTNEKLFF,TGTGCCGGGGGGGAGGTTGGACAGACTAATGAAAAACTGTTTTTT
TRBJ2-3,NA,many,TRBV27,CASSLSRGGDTQYF,TGTGCCAGCAGTTTATCGAGAGGGGGAGATACGCAGTATTTT
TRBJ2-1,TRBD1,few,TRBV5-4,CASSSDPGQDNEQFF,TGTGCCAGCAGCTCAGATCCGGGACAGGACAATGAGCAGTTCTTC
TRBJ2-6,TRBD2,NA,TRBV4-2,CASSQEAIRGGRSGANVLTF,TGTGCCAGCAGCCAAGAAGCCATACGGGGGGGCAGGTCTGGGGCCAACGTCCTGACTTTC